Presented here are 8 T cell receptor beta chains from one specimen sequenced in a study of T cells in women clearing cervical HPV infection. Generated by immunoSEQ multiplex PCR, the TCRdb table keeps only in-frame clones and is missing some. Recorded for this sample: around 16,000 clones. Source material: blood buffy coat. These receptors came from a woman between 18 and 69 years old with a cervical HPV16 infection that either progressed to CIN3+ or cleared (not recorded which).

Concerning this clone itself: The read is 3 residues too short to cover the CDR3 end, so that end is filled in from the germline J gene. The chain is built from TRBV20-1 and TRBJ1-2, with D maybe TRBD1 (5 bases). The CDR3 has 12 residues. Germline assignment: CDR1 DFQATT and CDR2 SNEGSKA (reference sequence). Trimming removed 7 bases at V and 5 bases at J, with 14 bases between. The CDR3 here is CSGGEGEYGYTF. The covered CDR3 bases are TGCAGTGGGGGCGAAGGGGAATATGGC.

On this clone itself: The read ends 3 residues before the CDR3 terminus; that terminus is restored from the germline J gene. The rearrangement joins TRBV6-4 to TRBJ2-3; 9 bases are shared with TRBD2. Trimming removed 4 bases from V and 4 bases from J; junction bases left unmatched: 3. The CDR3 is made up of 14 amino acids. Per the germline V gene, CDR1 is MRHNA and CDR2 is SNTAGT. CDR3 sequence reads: CASSGGGAADTQYF. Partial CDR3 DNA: TGTGCCAGCAGTGGCGGGGGGGCCGCAGATACG.

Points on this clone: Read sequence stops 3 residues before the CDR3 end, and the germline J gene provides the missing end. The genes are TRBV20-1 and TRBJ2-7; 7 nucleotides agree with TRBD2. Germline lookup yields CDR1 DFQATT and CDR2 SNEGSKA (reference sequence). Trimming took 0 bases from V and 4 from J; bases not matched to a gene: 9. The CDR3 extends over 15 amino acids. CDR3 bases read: TGCAGTGCTAGAGATGATGGGCAGGGAGGGTACGAG. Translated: CSARDDGQGGYE. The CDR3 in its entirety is CSARDDGQGGYEQYF.

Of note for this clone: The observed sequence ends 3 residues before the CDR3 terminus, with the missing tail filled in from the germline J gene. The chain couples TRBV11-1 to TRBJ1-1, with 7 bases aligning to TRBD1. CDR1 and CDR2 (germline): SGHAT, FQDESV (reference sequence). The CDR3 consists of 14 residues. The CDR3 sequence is CASSLARDRAEAFF. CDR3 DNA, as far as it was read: TGTGCCAGCAGCTTAGCGCGAGACAGGGCGGAA.

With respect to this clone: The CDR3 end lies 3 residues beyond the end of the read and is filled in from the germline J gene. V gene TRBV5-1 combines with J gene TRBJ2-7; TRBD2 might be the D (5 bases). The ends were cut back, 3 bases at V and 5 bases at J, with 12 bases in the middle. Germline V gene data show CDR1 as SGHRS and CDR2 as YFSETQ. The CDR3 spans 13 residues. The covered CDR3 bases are TGCGCCAGCAGCTACGGGGAAAAGGACGAG. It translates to CASSYGEKDE. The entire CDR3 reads CASSYGEKDEQYF.

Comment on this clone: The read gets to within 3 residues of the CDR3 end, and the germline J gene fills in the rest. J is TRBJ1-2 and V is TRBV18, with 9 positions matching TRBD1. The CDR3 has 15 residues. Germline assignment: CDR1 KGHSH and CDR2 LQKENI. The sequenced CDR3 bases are TGTGCCAGCTCACCACCGTCACAGGGGGCAGGTGAC. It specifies CASSPPSQGAGD. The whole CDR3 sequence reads CASSPPSQGAGDYTF.

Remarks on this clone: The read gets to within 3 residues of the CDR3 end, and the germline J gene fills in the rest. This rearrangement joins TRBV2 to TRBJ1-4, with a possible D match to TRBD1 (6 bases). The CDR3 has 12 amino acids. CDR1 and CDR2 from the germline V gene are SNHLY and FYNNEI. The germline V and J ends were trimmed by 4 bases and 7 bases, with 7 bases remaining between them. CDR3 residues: CASSGTAEKLFF. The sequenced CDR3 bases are TGTGCCAGCAGTGGGACAGCTGAAAAA.

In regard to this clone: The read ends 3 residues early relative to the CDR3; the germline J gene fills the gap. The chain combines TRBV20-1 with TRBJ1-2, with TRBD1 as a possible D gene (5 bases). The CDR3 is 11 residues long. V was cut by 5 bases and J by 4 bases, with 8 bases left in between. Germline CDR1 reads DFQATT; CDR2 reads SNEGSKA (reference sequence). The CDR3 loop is CSAADSYGYTF. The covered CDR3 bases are TGCAGTGCTGCTGACAGCTATGGC.